The T cell receptor beta chain described here comes from a study of regulatory T cells in long-lasting Graves disease. At the level of the study: Persistent cases were those of Graves' disease that involved over 5 years of antithyroid drugs with positive TSH receptor antibodies.

The CDR3 is 18 amino acids. Germline CDR1 SGHAT, CDR2 FQNNGV. Trimming at V came to 2 bases and at J to 4 bases, leaving 13 bases not matched to a gene. Construction of the TCR beta libraries employed iRepertoire HTBI primers in conjunction with Arm-PCR of CDR3 regions. Authors' methods: Identified segments across samples numbered just over 60 TRBV and 14 to 15 TRBJ. Each CDR3 protein is one row after TCRdb ran MiXCR on the multiplex PCR reads. For this entry, the V and J calls and clone size follow TCRdb and not the study's own pipeline. The sample records about 340,000 distinct CDR3 sequences, around 19% being singletons. Study-level results: New patients shared fewer public clonotypes (around 980) than persistent patients did (around 3,000).

Time point given: persistent/refractory GD, antithyroid drugs over 5 years with positive TRAb. PBMC RNA was the source of the TCR library. An approximately 10-milliliter sample of peripheral blood was drawn into EDTA tubes. This clonotype was recorded many times. Antigen specificity is unknown. The sequencing used peripheral blood mononuclear cells (PBMCs), collected when the disease was refractory, from a patient treated with antithyroid drugs. The clonotype comes from a female donor with Graves disease. V is TRBV11-2 and J is TRBJ2-7; 11 bases are shared with TRBD2. This CDR3 is CASSLRVVAGGRGYEQYF. The CDR3 DNA reads as TGTGCCAGCAGCTTAAGGGTGGTAGCGGGGGGGCGCGGATACGAGCAGTACTTC.